The 11 T cell receptor beta chains presented below share a single source sample, sequenced in a study of identical twins. TCRdb redid the calling of the 5' RACE reads with MiXCR, one entry per CDR3 protein. The sample contains roughly 290,000 distinct CDR3 sequences, about 8.9% of which appear only once. The data were also submitted as part of a second study, on yellow fever vaccine responses in identical twins.

The sequencing sample was made of memory (CD45RO+) T cells sorted from blood. The receptors here all came from a woman aged 18-29 years in good health.

This clonotype was seen repeatedly, ten times or more. This may be a read error: a much more frequent sequence differs by one nucleotide. The rearrangement joins TRBV12-3 or TRBV12-4 to TRBJ2-2; 8 bases line up with TRBD2. The CDR3 is 19 amino acids. DNA for the CDR3: TGTGCCATCAGTTTTGGTCCGTCGTACGGGACTAGAGATACCGGGGAGCTGTTTTTT. The encoded protein is CAISFGPSYGTRDTGELFF.

The chain couples TRBV20-1 to TRBJ2-3; 7 bases match TRBD2. Trimming at V came to 0 bases and at J to 10 bases, leaving 7 bases not matched to a gene. CDR1 is DFQATT and CDR2 is SNEGSKA in the germline V gene (reference sequence). This CDR3 has 13 amino acids. For the CDR3, the DNA is TGCAGTGCTAGAGAGGCTGTAGCGGGCCCGCAGTATTTT. Translating it yields CSAREAVAGPQYF.

This clonotype was seen repeatedly, ten times or more. The rearrangement uses TRBV10-3 and TRBJ2-7; maybe TRBD1 (6 bases). The CDR3 covers 14 residues. The V gene lost 10 bases and the J gene lost 2 bases, with 18 bases spanning the gap. Germline V gene data show CDR1 as ENHRY and CDR2 as SYGVKD. CDR3 region: CANPQGFFTYEQYF. In nucleotides, the CDR3 is TGTGCCAATCCACAGGGATTCTTCACCTACGAGCAGTACTTC.

This sequence joins TRBV5-6 and TRBJ2-1, with TRBD2 matching over 12 bases. This CDR3 contains 15 residues. Trimming took 0 bases from V and 15 from J; bases not matched to a gene: 10. Germline CDR1 and CDR2: SGHDT and YYEEEE. The CDR3 nucleotides are TGTGCCAGCAGCTTGGCCGGGCTAGCGGGGGGGGGTAGGTTCTTC. Its translation: CASSLAGLAGGGRFF.

This clonotype has only a few counts. This chain joins TRBV20-1 and TRBJ2-1; TRBD2 matches at 11 bases. V lost 7 bases and J lost 3; bases outside the gene matches: 5. Germline CDR1 and CDR2: DFQATT and SNEGSKA (reference sequence). The CDR3 is 14 amino acids. The CDR3 loop reads CSGRGLADYNEQFF. CDR3 in DNA: TGCAGTGGCAGGGGACTAGCGGACTACAATGAGCAGTTCTTC.

There are many counts of this clonotype. The chain employs TRBV4-2 and TRBJ1-2, with D unclear. The germline gives CDR1 LGHNA, CDR2 YNFKEQ. This CDR3 is built from 14 residues. Trimming took off 1 base at V and 3 bases at J, with 9 bases between the two ends. The CDR3 here is CASSQVQPDYGYTF. Here the CDR3 DNA reads TGTGCCAGCAGCCAAGTACAACCGGACTATGGCTACACCTTC.

This clonotype was detected a few times. The rearrangement links TRBV28 to TRBJ2-7; the D gene is possibly TRBD2 (6 bases). Trimming removed 5 bases at V and 1 base at J, with 15 bases between. CDR3 length: 15 amino acids. CDR1 and CDR2 from the germline V gene are MDHEN and SYDVKM. The CDR3 is CASSDSGSFSYEQYF. In nucleotides, the CDR3 is TGTGCCAGCAGTGATAGCGGCTCCTTTTCCTACGAGCAGTACTTC.

The sample holds many counts of this clonotype. V is TRBV6-2 or TRBV6-3 and J is TRBJ2-1, with 7 bases aligning to TRBD1. This CDR3 spans 15 amino acids. Trimming took 2 bases from V and 3 from J; bases not matched to a gene: 4. Germline values: CDR1 MNHEY, CDR2 SVGEGT. The CDR3, as DNA: TGTGCCAGCAGTTACGGGGACAGATTCTACAATGAGCAGTTCTTC. This translates into CASSYGDRFYNEQFF.

The chain links TRBV7-8 to TRBJ1-5; no definite D call. This CDR3 contains 14 residues. Germline V gene data show CDR1 as SGHVS and CDR2 as FQNEAQ. V shed 2 bases and J shed 4 bases, with 9 bases lying between them. CDR3 sequence (DNA): TGTGCCAGCAGCTTATCCGGGTTAAATCAGCCCCAGCATTTT. It is translated as CASSLSGLNQPQHF.

This clonotype has more than one count but fewer than ten. This chain joins TRBV19 and TRBJ2-2; 13 bases align to TRBD2. The CDR3 has 16 residues. Germline V CDR1 and CDR2: LNHDA, SQIVND (reference sequence). With 7 bases clipped from V and 0 bases from J, the junction kept 2 bases outside the gene matches. The CDR3 sequence is CASTGTSGTNTGELFF. For the CDR3, the DNA is TGTGCCAGTACCGGGACTAGCGGGACGAACACCGGGGAGCTGTTTTTT.

In this sample, this clonotype turned up many times. The rearrangement joins TRBV24-1 to TRBJ1-2, with D possibly TRBD1 on 5 matching bases. V lost 3 bases, J lost 8 bases, and 15 bases lay in between. Per germline, CDR1 KGHDR and CDR2 SFDVKD. This CDR3 is built from 14 residues. The CDR3 DNA reads as TGTGCCACCAGTGATGAGCGGAGGGGCTACGGCTACACCTTC. It yields the protein CATSDERRGYGYTF.